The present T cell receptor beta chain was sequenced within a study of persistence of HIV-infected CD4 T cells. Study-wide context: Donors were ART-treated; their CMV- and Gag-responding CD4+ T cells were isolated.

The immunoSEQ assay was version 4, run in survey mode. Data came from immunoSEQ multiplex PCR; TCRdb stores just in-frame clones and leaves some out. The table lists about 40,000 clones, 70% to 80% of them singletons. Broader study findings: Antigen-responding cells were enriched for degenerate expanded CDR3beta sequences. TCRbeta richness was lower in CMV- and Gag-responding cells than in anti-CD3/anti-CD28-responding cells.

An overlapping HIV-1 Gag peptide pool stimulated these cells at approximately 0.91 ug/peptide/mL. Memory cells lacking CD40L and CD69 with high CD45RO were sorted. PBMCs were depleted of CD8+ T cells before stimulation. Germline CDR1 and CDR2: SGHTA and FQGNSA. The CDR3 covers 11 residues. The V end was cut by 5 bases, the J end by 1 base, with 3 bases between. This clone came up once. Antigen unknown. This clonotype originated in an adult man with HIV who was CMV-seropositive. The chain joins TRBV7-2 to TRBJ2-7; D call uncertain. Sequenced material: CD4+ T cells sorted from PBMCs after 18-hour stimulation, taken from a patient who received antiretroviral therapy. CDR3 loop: CASSTSYEQYF. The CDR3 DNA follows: TGTGCCAGCAGCACGTCCTACGAGCAGTACTTC.